One and the same sample provided the 20 T cell receptor beta chains below, sequenced in a study of T-cell memory formation after mild COVID-19. TCRdb processed the 5' RACE reads anew with MiXCR; each CDR3 protein has one entry. The sample lists around 450,000 distinct CDR3 sequences, 24% occurring once. The sequencing sample was made of PBMCs or a T cell subset sorted from them (not recorded which). All receptors derive from an adult woman who had mild COVID-19 (a few samples of this study predate the infection). Cell type and time point are not known.

There are a few counts of this clonotype. The CDR3 sequence is CASSQDWQGMEYF. The DNA of the CDR3 is TGTGCCAGCAGCCAAGATTGGCAGGGGATGGAGTACTTC. The chain recombines TRBV14 with TRBJ2-7, with a weak D call TRBD1 (6 bases). There are 13 residues in the CDR3. V lost 0 bases to trimming and J lost 11 bases, with 14 bases between them. Looked up from germline, CDR1 is SGHDN and CDR2 is FVKESK.

The chain recombines TRBV30 with TRBJ2-7; D may match TRBD1 or TRBD2 (7 bases each). This CDR3 comprises 12 residues. CDR1 is GTSNPN and CDR2 is SVGIG in the germline V gene (reference sequence). V was trimmed by 5 bases and J by 2 bases, leaving 10 bases between them. The CDR3 DNA sequence: TGTGCCTGGGGGAGGGGGCCCTACGAGCAGTACTTC. Translated, it gives CAWGRGPYEQYF.

This clonotype appeared a few times. V usage is TRBV5-1 and J usage is TRBJ2-7, with TRBD2 matching over 13 bases. Trimming cost V 0 bases and J 6 bases; bases outside gene matches: 3. CDR3 length equals 15 residues. CDR1 is SGHRS, CDR2 YFSETQ, per germline. The CDR3 coding sequence is TGCGCCAGCAGCTTGGTGGGACTAGCGGGAAGCGAGCAGTACTTC. The encoded protein is CASSLVGLAGSEQYF.

CDR3 protein: CASSSGGRGNTEAFF. The CDR3 DNA follows: TGCGCCAGCAGCTCAGGGGGCAGGGGGAACACTGAAGCTTTCTTT. The chain carries TRBV5-1 and TRBJ1-1; 8 bases agree with TRBD1. CDR1 is SGHRS, CDR2 YFSETQ, per germline. The V gene end was trimmed by 3 bases and the J gene end by 1 base; junction bases not matched to a gene: 5. This CDR3 is 15 amino acids long. Using reference TRBV5-1 and TRBJ1-1 for the parts outside the CDR3, the full variable domain is KAGVTQTPRYLIKTRGQQVTLSCSPISGHRSVSWYQQTPGQGLQFLFEYFSETQRNKGNFPGRFSGRQFSNSRSEMNVSTLELGDSALYLCASSSGGRGNTEAFFGQGTRLTVV.

This clonotype was recorded a few times. The chain employs TRBV20-1 and TRBJ1-5; the D gene is possibly TRBD1 (6 bases). Trimming shortened V by 3 bases and J by 3 bases, and 12 bases separated the two germline ends. CDR1 is DFQATT and CDR2 is SNEGSKA in the germline V gene (reference sequence). The CDR3 loop spans 14 amino acids. This chain's CDR3 is CSASIRDNNQPQHF. DNA for the CDR3: TGCAGTGCTAGTATCCGGGACAACAATCAGCCCCAGCATTTT.

The chain is built from TRBV12-3 or TRBV12-4 and TRBJ2-3; D remains unclear. V gave up 7 bases and J gave up 3 bases, with 14 bases separating them. The CDR3 runs 14 residues. CDR3 sequence: CASTSRTRTDTQYF. CDR3 coding DNA: TGTGCCAGCACCAGCAGGACGCGGACAGATACGCAGTATTTT.

This clonotype was observed a handful of times. V is TRBV6-2 or TRBV6-3 and J is TRBJ2-5, with D perhaps matching TRBD2 (6 bases). This CDR3 is built from 15 residues. CDR1 MNHEY and CDR2 SVGEGT come from the germline V gene. Trimming took 6 bases from V and 4 from J, leaving 18 bases between them. This CDR3 is CASSSVEGLGETQYF. The CDR3 DNA is TGTGCCAGCAGCTCTGTGGAGGGCCTAGGAGAGACCCAGTACTTC.

The sample holds many counts of this clonotype. The CDR3 region has the DNA TGCGCCAGCAGCTTGGTCCAGGGGTTGAACGAGCAGTTCTTC. This translates into CASSLVQGLNEQFF. The J gene is TRBJ2-1, the V gene TRBV5-1; a possible D gene is TRBD1 (6 bases). Trimming took off 0 bases at V and 10 bases at J, with 14 bases between the two ends. The CDR3 has 14 amino acids. Germline CDR1 SGHRS, CDR2 YFSETQ.

CDR3: CASARGDTEAFF. CDR3 nucleotides: TGTGCCAGCGCAAGGGGCGACACTGAAGCTTTCTTT. V gene TRBV6-5 combines with J gene TRBJ1-1; a weak D match, TRBD1 (5 bases). Trimming pared 8 bases from V and 3 bases from J, leaving 10 bases between. Germline-derived CDR1 and CDR2 are MNHEY and SVGAGI. The CDR3 is 12 residues long.

This clonotype was found a few times. The chain links TRBV5-4 to TRBJ2-1; TRBD2 matches 9 bases. With 4 bases clipped from V and 11 bases from J, the junction kept 7 bases outside the gene matches. The CDR3 is 13 residues long. Germline V gives CDR1 SGHNT, CDR2 YYREEE (reference sequence). The CDR3 here is CASSEGLADKQFF. The CDR3 coding sequence is TGTGCCAGCAGCGAGGGACTAGCTGACAAGCAGTTCTTC.

This clonotype appeared a few times. The rearrangement uses TRBV4-2 and TRBJ1-1; D remains unclear. V gave up 0 bases and J gave up 2 bases, with 4 bases separating them. The germline V gene encodes CDR1 LGHNA and CDR2 YNFKEQ. This CDR3 has 13 residues. CDR3 coding DNA: TGTGCCAGCAGCCAAGATCCAAACACTGAAGCTTTCTTT. It specifies CASSQDPNTEAFF.

This sequence joins TRBV7-8 and TRBJ2-1; TRBD2 matches at 15 bases. Germline-derived CDR1 and CDR2 are SGHVS and FQNEAQ. V dropped 5 bases and J dropped 1; count of bases not matched to a gene: 9. The CDR3 loop spans 19 amino acids. The CDR3 nucleotides are TGTGCCAGCAGCCGGGGACTAGCGGGAGGACTTTTGTCCTACAATGAGCAGTTCTTC. Encoded protein: CASSRGLAGGLLSYNEQFF.

The genes are TRBV4-1 and TRBJ1-1, with D perhaps matching TRBD1 (6 bases). Germline V gene sequence: CDR1 MGHRA, CDR2 YSYEKL. This CDR3 region has 13 residues. The germline V and J ends were trimmed by 2 bases and 5 bases, with 9 bases remaining between them. This CDR3 is CASSQQGKTEAFF. The CDR3 bases are TGCGCCAGCAGCCAACAGGGGAAAACTGAAGCTTTCTTT.

This chain connects TRBV12-3 or TRBV12-4 to TRBJ1-1; D not certain. The CDR3 runs 10 residues. The V and J ends lost 8 bases and 3 bases respectively, with 4 bases between them. The CDR3, as DNA: TGTGCCAGCTCAGACACTGAAGCTTTCTTT. Protein: CASSDTEAFF.

The chain's CDR3 is CASSPDGYTGELFF. In DNA form, the CDR3 reads TGTGCCAGCAGCCCGGACGGATACACCGGGGAGCTGTTTTTT. The V call is TRBV7-3, the J call TRBJ2-2; D is ambiguous. This CDR3 is built from 14 residues. Trimming left V 5 bases short and J 3 bases short, with 10 bases between. The germline V gene has CDR1 SGHTA and CDR2 FQGTGA.

This clonotype has more than one count but fewer than ten. J is TRBJ2-1 and V is TRBV5-1, with D maybe TRBD1 (6 bases). Germline V CDR1 and CDR2: SGHRS, YFSETQ. The CDR3 totals 17 residues. V lost 4 bases and J lost 0, with 17 bases in between. CDR3 nucleotide sequence: TGCGCCAGCAGCGTCCCACAGGGAACGCTCTCCTACAATGAGCAGTTCTTC. It yields the protein CASSVPQGTLSYNEQFF.

This clonotype has more than one count but fewer than ten. The chain uses TRBV29-1 and TRBJ2-7; TRBD2 matches 11 bases. Germline V gene sequence: CDR1 SQVTM, CDR2 ANQGSEA. This CDR3 comprises 19 residues. V lost 1 base, J lost 7 bases, and 21 bases stayed unmatched. The CDR3 coding sequence is TGCAGCGTTGAAGTGCCAGACCTGCCTTTAGCGGGGGGGCCTGGGGAGCAGTACTTC. It yields the protein CSVEVPDLPLAGGPGEQYF.

There are a few counts of this clonotype. The V gene is TRBV7-9, the J gene TRBJ2-7; D is possibly TRBD2 (6 bases). Germline assignment: CDR1 SEHNR and CDR2 FQNEAQ (reference sequence). The length of the CDR3 is 14 residues. Trimming stripped 5 bases from V and 6 bases from J, with 17 bases between. This CDR3 is CASSRATGVREQYF. In nucleotides, the CDR3 is TGTGCCAGCAGCCGGGCCACGGGGGTGCGCGAGCAGTACTTC.

This clonotype turned up a few times. CDR3 loop: CASSQDLSRGHYGYTF. The DNA for the CDR3 is TGCGCCAGCAGCCAAGATCTTAGCAGGGGGCACTATGGCTACACCTTC. The chain has TRBV4-1 and TRBJ1-2, with 8 bases identical to TRBD1. V lost 0 bases, J lost 3 bases, and 6 bases stayed unmatched. The germline V gene encodes CDR1 MGHRA and CDR2 YSYEKL. The CDR3 has 16 amino acids.

This clonotype was counted a few times. The CDR3 is CASSFGPDSSYEQYF. The CDR3 DNA reads TGTGCCAGCAGTTTCGGTCCAGATAGCTCCTACGAGCAGTACTTC. This chain joins TRBV6-5 and TRBJ2-7; no firm D call. V was clipped by 4 bases and J by 0 bases, with 13 bases between them. Germline CDR1 is MNHEY and CDR2 is SVGAGI. The CDR3 runs 15 residues.